The 3 T cell receptor beta chains below were found in one sample sequenced in a study of OX40 agonist ivuxolimab in advanced cancers. Generated by immunoSEQ multiplex PCR, the TCRdb table keeps only in-frame clones and is missing some. The table lists 85,000 to 120,000 clones, about nine tenths of them singletons. The sample here was CD4+ or CD8+ T cells sorted from blood, taken in a trial of the OX40 agonist ivuxolimab. These receptor sequences come from an adult with an advanced solid tumor such as melanoma, head and neck, liver or kidney cancer.

The chain links TRBV5-1 to TRBJ2-1; 10 positions agree with TRBD1. Trimming took 4 bases from V and 7 from J; bases not matched to a gene: 11. This CDR3 comprises 16 residues. The germline gives CDR1 SGHRS, CDR2 YFSETQ. The CDR3 spells CASSPRPGTGENEQFF. Written as DNA, the CDR3 is TGCGCCAGCAGCCCCCGCCCCGGGACAGGGGAGAATGAGCAGTTCTTC.

The chain uses TRBV6-1 and TRBJ2-4; the D call may be TRBD1 or TRBD2 (6 bases each). Trimming stripped 4 bases from V and 9 bases from J, with 16 bases between. The germline gives CDR1 MNHNS, CDR2 SASEGT. This CDR3 is built from 14 residues. CDR3 protein: CASSGRRGESIQYF. CDR3 DNA sequence: TGTGCCAGCAGTGGAAGGAGGGGGGAGAGCATTCAGTACTTC.

The chain links TRBV19 to TRBJ1-2; tentative D call: TRBD1 (5 bases). The CDR3 spans 11 residues. Germline lookup yields CDR1 LNHDA and CDR2 SQIVND (reference sequence). V was clipped by 6 bases and J by 11 bases, with 13 bases between them. The CDR3 DNA reads as TGTGCCAGTAGCCCCTTGGGGGGATACACCTTC. Amino acid sequence: CASSPLGGYTF.